The 18 T cell receptor beta chains presented below share a single source sample, sequenced in a study of OX40 agonist ivuxolimab in advanced cancers. Assay used: immunoSEQ multiplex PCR; TCRdb lists only in-frame clones, some missing. This repertoire shows 75,000 to 100,000 clones, 90% to 95% found once; its top ten account for approximately 0.32%. The starting material was CD4+ or CD8+ T cells sorted from blood, obtained in a trial of the OX40 agonist ivuxolimab. The receptors stem from an adult with an advanced solid tumor such as melanoma, head and neck, liver or kidney cancer.

This rearrangement joins TRBV28 to TRBJ1-5, with D unresolved. Germline V gene data show CDR1 as MDHEN and CDR2 as SYDVKM. V lost 8 bases to trimming and J lost 0 bases, with 5 bases between them. The length of the CDR3 is 12 residues. DNA for the CDR3: TGTGCCAGCGGGCCTAGCAATCAGCCCCAGCATTTT. Translated, it gives CASGPSNQPQHF.

On this clone itself: In the same sample, other DNA sequences code for this CDR3. The chain joins TRBV7-2 to TRBJ2-7, with 8 nucleotides matching TRBD2. V trimming: 0 bases; J trimming: 1 base; junction bases outside the gene matches: 2. The CDR3 covers 15 residues. Per the germline V gene, CDR1 is SGHTA and CDR2 is FQGNSA. The CDR3 here is CASSLAGTSSYEQYF. CDR3 in DNA: TGTGCCAGCAGCTTAGCAGGGACTAGTTCCTACGAGCAGTACTTC. Combining the CDR3 with reference TRBV7-2 and TRBJ2-7 gives the whole variable domain GAGVSQSPSNKVTEKGKDVELRCDPISGHTALYWYRQSLGQGLEFLIYFQGNSAPDKSGLPSDRFSAERTGGSVSTLTIQRTQQEDSAVYLCASSLAGTSSYEQYFGPGTRLTVT.

The J gene is TRBJ1-1, the V gene TRBV30; D not resolved. The length of the CDR3 is 11 residues. V was shortened by 0 bases and J by 1 base, with 0 bases between the two germline ends. CDR1 and CDR2 from the germline V gene are GTSNPN and SVGIG (reference sequence). CDR3 sequence: CAWSVNTEAFF. CDR3 DNA sequence: TGTGCCTGGAGTGTGAACACTGAAGCTTTCTTT. Together with reference TRBV30 and TRBJ1-1, the CDR3 gives the full variable domain: SQTIHQWPATLVQPVGSPLSLECTVEGTSNPNLYWYRQAAGRGLQLLFYSVGIGQISSEVPQNLSASRPQDRQFILSSKKLLLSDSGFYLCAWSVNTEAFFGQGTRLTVV.

The chain carries TRBV19 and TRBJ1-5, with 10 bases lining up with TRBD1. The CDR3 has 16 amino acids. Per the germline V gene, CDR1 is LNHDA and CDR2 is SQIVND (reference sequence). With 7 bases clipped from V and 1 base from J, the junction kept 7 bases outside the gene matches. The CDR3 sequence: CASNGGQGRSNQPQHF. As DNA, the CDR3 is TGTGCCAGTAACGGGGGACAGGGGAGGAGCAATCAGCCCCAGCATTTT.

The J gene is TRBJ2-3, the V gene TRBV11-2; weak D call: TRBD1 (5 bases). Trimming cost V 8 bases and J 2 bases, with 11 bases left between them. The germline V gene has CDR1 SGHAT and CDR2 FQNNGV. This CDR3 has 13 amino acids. CDR3 in amino acids: CASCRGYTDTQYF. The CDR3, as DNA: TGTGCCAGCTGTAGGGGCTACACAGATACGCAGTATTTT.

The CDR3 loop reads CASSYSGGRGAGELFF. CDR3 nucleotide sequence: TGTGCCAGCAGCTACTCGGGAGGAAGGGGCGCCGGGGAGCTGTTTTTT. The chain recombines TRBV7-2 with TRBJ2-2, with TRBD2 matching 7 bases. Unmatched junction bases numbered 11, after V lost 4 bases and J lost 6 bases. The CDR3 extends over 16 amino acids. In germline, CDR1 is SGHTA, CDR2 FQGNSA.

This chain uses TRBV5-1 with TRBJ2-6, with D perhaps matching TRBD1 (5 bases). Trimming took off 2 bases at V and 0 bases at J, with 9 bases between the two ends. CDR1 is SGHRS, CDR2 YFSETQ, per germline. CDR3 length: 16 residues. Written as DNA, the CDR3 is TGCGCCAGCAGCTTTTCAGGGAACTCTGGGGCCAACGTCCTGACTTTC. Translating gives CASSFSGNSGANVLTF.

Notes on this clone: Other DNA sequences of this sample code for an identical CDR3. This chain uses TRBV7-2 with TRBJ2-7; 7 bases map to TRBD1. There are 13 residues in the CDR3. V was pared by 6 bases and J by 2 bases, with 4 bases of the junction left unmatched. Per the germline V gene, CDR1 is SGHTA and CDR2 is FQGNSA. CDR3 coding DNA: TGTGCCAGCAGTCGAGGACAGGCCTACGAGCAGTACTTC. It encodes CASSRGQAYEQYF.

The chain joins TRBV19 to TRBJ2-7, with D perhaps given as TRBD1 or TRBD2 (5 bases each). The CDR3 is 13 amino acids. Germline V gene sequence: CDR1 LNHDA, CDR2 SQIVND (reference sequence). V lost 8 bases, J lost 2 bases, and 13 bases lay in between. CDR3 nucleotide sequence: TGTGCCAGTGGGACGCTCGGTACCTACGAGCAGTACTTC. Protein sequence: CASGTLGTYEQYF. The full variable domain, rest sourced from reference TRBV19 and TRBJ2-7, is DGGITQSPKYLFRKEGQNVTLSCEQNLNHDAMYWYRQDPGQGLRLIYYSQIVNDFQKGDIAEGYSVSREKKESFPLTVTSAQKNPTAFYLCASGTLGTYEQYFGPGTRLTVT.

The V and J genes are TRBV11-2 and TRBJ2-2; possibly TRBD1 or TRBD2 for D (5 bases each). The CDR3 extends over 18 amino acids. The germline V and J ends were trimmed by 1 base and 0 bases, with 15 bases remaining between them. Germline V gives CDR1 SGHAT, CDR2 FQNNGV. This CDR3 reads CASSLVTLGRTNTGELFF. CDR3 coding DNA: TGTGCCAGCAGCTTAGTGACGTTGGGACGGACGAACACCGGGGAGCTGTTTTTT. Full variable domain (missing parts from reference TRBV11-2 and TRBJ2-2): EAGVAQSPRYKIIEKRQSVAFWCNPISGHATLYWYQQILGQGPKLLIQFQNNGVVDDSQLPKDRFSAERLKGVDSTLKIQPAKLEDSAVYLCASSLVTLGRTNTGELFFGEGSRLTVL.

The V and J genes are TRBV19 and TRBJ2-1; 12 positions agree with TRBD2. CDR3 length: 16 amino acids. After removal of 3 bases from V and 4 bases from J, the junction contained 4 bases not matched to a gene. Germline V lookup: CDR1 LNHDA, CDR2 SQIVND (reference sequence). The CDR3 spells CASSIGTSGPYNEQFF. The CDR3 DNA reads TGTGCCAGTAGTATCGGGACTAGCGGGCCGTACAATGAGCAGTTCTTC.

CDR3 region: CASSLLAASYEQYF. The CDR3 DNA sequence: TGCGCCAGCAGCTTGTTAGCGGCCTCCTACGAGCAGTACTTC. The V call is TRBV5-1, the J call TRBJ2-7; D is perhaps TRBD2 (6 bases). The CDR3 has 14 residues. The V end lost 1 base, the J end lost 0 bases, and 8 bases lay between the germline ends. Looked up from germline, CDR1 is SGHRS and CDR2 is YFSETQ.

The J gene is TRBJ2-5, the V gene TRBV11-2, with a tentative D call TRBD1 (5 bases). CDR3 length: 14 amino acids. The germline gives CDR1 SGHAT, CDR2 FQNNGV. V lost 1 base to trimming and J lost 4 bases, with 10 bases between them. The CDR3 region is CASSLGHQGETQYF. CDR3 in DNA: TGTGCCAGCAGCTTAGGCCACCAGGGAGAGACCCAGTACTTC. The full variable domain, its missing parts supplied by reference TRBV11-2 and TRBJ2-5, is EAGVAQSPRYKIIEKRQSVAFWCNPISGHATLYWYQQILGQGPKLLIQFQNNGVVDDSQLPKDRFSAERLKGVDSTLKIQPAKLEDSAVYLCASSLGHQGETQYFGPGTRLLVL.

The CDR3 protein is CATSITRERSEQFF. CDR3 nucleotide sequence: TGTGCCACCAGCATAACGAGGGAAAGGTCTGAGCAGTTCTTC. The rearrangement uses TRBV15 and TRBJ2-1; D is possibly TRBD2 (5 bases). The CDR3 is made up of 14 amino acids. Trimming shortened V by 4 bases and J by 9 bases, and 16 bases separated the two germline ends. CDR1 LNHNV and CDR2 YYDKDF come from the germline V gene (reference sequence).

The genes are TRBV7-6 and TRBJ2-3; D not resolved. There are 16 residues in the CDR3. CDR1 and CDR2 from the germline V gene are SGHVS and FNYEAQ. V was shortened by 5 bases and J by 2 bases, with 17 bases between the two germline ends. The CDR3 here is CASSPVPRLTTDTQYF. CDR3 DNA sequence: TGTGCCAGCAGCCCCGTCCCTAGGCTAACCACAGATACGCAGTATTTT.

V is TRBV9 and J is TRBJ2-1; TRBD2 matches 9 bases. The CDR3 totals 16 residues. CDR1 and CDR2 (germline): SGDLS, YYNGEE. J was trimmed by 1 base and V by 4 bases; bases with no gene match: 6. Here the CDR3 DNA reads TGTGCCAGCAGCACGAGGACTAGCGTATCCTACAATGAGCAGTTCTTC. It codes for CASSTRTSVSYNEQFF.

V is TRBV28 and J is TRBJ2-7; 10 bases line up with TRBD1. Trimming removed 6 bases from V and 3 bases from J; junction bases left unmatched: 8. This CDR3 is built from 15 residues. Germline CDR1 reads MDHEN; CDR2 reads SYDVKM. The CDR3 loop is CASRQTGGAVYEQYF. The DNA for the CDR3 is TGTGCCAGCAGACAGACAGGGGGCGCGGTCTACGAGCAGTACTTC. Together with reference TRBV28 and TRBJ2-7, the CDR3 gives the full variable domain: DVKVTQSSRYLVKRTGEKVFLECVQDMDHENMFWYRQDPGLGLRLIYFSYDVKMKEKGDIPEGYSVSREKKERFSLILESASTNQTSMYLCASRQTGGAVYEQYFGPGTRLTVT.

The genes are TRBV5-4 and TRBJ2-3, with D unresolved. The CDR3 is made up of 12 amino acids. Trimming shortened V by 3 bases and J by 5 bases, and 7 bases separated the two germline ends. CDR1 is SGHNT, CDR2 YYREEE, per germline (reference sequence). The CDR3, as DNA: TGTGCCAGCAGCTCAAGGCTAGATACGCAGTATTTT. Its protein product is CASSSRLDTQYF. The whole variable domain, remainder taken from reference TRBV5-4 and TRBJ2-3, is ETGVTQSPTHLIKTRGQQVTLRCSSQSGHNTVSWYQQALGQGPQFIFQYYREEENGRGNFPPRFSGLQFPNYSSELNVNALELDDSALYLCASSSRLDTQYFGPGTRLTVL.